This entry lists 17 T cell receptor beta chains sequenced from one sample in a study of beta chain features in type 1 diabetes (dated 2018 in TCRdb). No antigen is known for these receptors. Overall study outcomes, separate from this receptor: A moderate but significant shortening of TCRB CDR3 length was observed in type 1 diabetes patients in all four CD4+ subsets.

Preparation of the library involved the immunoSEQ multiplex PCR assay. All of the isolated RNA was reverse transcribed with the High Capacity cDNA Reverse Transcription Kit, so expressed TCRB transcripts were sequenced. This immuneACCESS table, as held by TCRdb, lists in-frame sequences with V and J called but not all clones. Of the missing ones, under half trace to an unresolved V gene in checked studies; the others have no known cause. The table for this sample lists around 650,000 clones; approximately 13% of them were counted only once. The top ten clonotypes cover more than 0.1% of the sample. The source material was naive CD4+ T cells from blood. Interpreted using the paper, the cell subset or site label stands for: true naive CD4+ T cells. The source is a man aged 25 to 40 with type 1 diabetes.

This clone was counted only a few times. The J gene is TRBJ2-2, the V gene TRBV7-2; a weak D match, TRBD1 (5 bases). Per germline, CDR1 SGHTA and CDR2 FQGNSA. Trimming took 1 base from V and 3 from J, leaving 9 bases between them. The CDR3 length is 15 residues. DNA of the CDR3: TGTGCCAGCAGCTTAGGGGGCAGCTACACCGGGGAGCTGTTTTTT. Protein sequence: CASSLGGSYTGELFF.

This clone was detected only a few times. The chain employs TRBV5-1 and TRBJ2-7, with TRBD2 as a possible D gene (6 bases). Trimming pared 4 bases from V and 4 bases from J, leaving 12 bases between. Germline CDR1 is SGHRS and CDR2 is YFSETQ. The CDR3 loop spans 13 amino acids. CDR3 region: CASSLGGGYEQYF. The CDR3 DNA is TGCGCCAGCAGCCTCGGAGGAGGGTACGAGCAGTACTTC.

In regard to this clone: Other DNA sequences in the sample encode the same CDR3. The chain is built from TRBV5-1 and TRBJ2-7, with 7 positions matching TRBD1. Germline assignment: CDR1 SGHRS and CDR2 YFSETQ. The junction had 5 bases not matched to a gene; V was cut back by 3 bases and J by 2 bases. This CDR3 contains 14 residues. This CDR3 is CASSSGTDPYEQYF. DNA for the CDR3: TGCGCCAGCAGCTCCGGGACAGACCCCTACGAGCAGTACTTC.

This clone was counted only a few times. The CDR3 loop is CASSLLGLAGEQYF. The CDR3 nucleotides read TGTGCCAGCAGCCTCCTCGGACTAGCAGGCGAGCAGTACTTC. The V gene is TRBV7-2, the J gene TRBJ2-7, with 8 nucleotides matching TRBD2. J gave up 6 bases and V 5 bases, and 9 bases lay outside the gene matches. The CDR3 extends over 14 amino acids. Germline CDR1 and CDR2: SGHTA and FQGNSA.

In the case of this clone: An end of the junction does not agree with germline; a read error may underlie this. The CDR3 nucleotides are TGTGCTAGCAGCTTAGGGTCCGACAGGGAAGAGACCCAGTACTTC. It encodes CASSLGSDREETQYF. The chain has TRBV7-7 and TRBJ2-5; 7 bases match TRBD1. CDR1 and CDR2 from the germline V gene are SSHAT and FNYEAQ (reference sequence). There are 15 residues in the CDR3.

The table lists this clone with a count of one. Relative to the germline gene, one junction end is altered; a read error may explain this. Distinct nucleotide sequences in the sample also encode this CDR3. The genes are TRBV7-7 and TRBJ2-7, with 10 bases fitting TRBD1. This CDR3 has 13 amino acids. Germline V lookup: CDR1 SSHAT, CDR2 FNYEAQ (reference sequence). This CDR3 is CASSLGTGDEQYF. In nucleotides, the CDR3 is TGTGCTAGCAGCCTGGGGACAGGGGACGAGCAGTACTTC.

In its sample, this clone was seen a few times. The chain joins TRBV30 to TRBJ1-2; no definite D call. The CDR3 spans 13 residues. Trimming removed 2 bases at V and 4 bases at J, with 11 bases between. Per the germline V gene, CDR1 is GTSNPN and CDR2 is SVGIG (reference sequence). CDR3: CAWSRREIYGYTF. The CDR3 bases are TGTGCCTGGAGTCGTCGTGAGATCTATGGCTACACCTTC.

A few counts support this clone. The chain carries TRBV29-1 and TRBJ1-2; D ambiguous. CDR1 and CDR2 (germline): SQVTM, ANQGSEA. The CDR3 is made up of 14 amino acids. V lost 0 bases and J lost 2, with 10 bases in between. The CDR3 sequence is CSVEDSGRNYGYTF. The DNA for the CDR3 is TGCAGCGTTGAAGATAGTGGGCGGAACTATGGCTACACCTTC. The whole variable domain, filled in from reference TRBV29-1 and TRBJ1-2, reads SAVISQKPSRDICQRGTSLTIQCQVDSQVTMMFWYRQQPGQSLTLIATANQGSEATYESGFVIDKFPISRPNLTFSTLTVSNMSPEDSSIYLCSVEDSGRNYGYTFGSGTRLTVV.

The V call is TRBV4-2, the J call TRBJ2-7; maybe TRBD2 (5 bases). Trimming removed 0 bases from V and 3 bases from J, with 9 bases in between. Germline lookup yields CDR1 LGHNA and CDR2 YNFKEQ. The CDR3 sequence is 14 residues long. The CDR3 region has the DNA TGTGCCAGCAGCCAAGATCCAACTAGCTACGAGCAGTACTTC. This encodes CASSQDPTSYEQYF.

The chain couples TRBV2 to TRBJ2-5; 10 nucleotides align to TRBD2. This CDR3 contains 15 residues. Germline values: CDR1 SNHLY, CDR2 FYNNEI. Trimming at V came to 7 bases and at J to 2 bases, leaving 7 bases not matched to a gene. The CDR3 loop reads CASIKTSGLQETQYF. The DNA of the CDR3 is TGTGCCAGCATTAAGACTAGCGGGTTGCAAGAGACCCAGTACTTC.

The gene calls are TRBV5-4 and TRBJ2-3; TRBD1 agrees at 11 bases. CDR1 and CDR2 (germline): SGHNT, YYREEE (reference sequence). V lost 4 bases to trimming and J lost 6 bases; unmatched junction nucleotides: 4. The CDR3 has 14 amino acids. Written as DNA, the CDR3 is TGTGCCAGCAGCGCCGGACAGGGGGCTGATACGCAGTATTTT. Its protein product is CASSAGQGADTQYF.

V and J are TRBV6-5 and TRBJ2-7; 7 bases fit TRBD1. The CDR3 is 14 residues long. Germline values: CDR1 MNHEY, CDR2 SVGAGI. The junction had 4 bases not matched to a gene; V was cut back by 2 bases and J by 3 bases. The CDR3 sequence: CASSYQGEDYEQYF. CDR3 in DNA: TGTGCCAGCAGTTACCAGGGGGAAGACTACGAGCAGTACTTC.

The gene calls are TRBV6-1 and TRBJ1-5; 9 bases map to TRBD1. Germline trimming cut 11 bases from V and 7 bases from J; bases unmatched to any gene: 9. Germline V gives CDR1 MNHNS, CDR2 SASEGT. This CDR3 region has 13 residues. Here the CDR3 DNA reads TGTGCCGGAAGGACAGGGGTTAACCAGCCCCAGCATTTT. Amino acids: CAGRTGVNQPQHF.

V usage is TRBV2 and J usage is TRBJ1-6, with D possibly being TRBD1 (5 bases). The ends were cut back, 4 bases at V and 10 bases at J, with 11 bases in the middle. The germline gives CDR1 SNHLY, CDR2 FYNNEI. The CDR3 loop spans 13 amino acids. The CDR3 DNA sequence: TGTGCCAGCAGTGTAGGGGTAGGATCACCCCTCCACTTT. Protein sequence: CASSVGVGSPLHF.

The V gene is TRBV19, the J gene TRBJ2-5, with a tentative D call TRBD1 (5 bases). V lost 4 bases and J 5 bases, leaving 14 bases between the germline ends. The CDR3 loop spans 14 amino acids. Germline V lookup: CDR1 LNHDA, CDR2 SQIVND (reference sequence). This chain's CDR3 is CASSTQAVGETQYF. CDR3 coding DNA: TGTGCCAGTAGTACACAGGCTGTAGGGGAGACCCAGTACTTC.

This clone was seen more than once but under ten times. The CDR3 spells CASSYDKGPEYEQYF. The CDR3 region has the DNA TGTGCCAGCAGTTACGACAAGGGGCCGGAGTACGAGCAGTACTTC. The rearrangement links TRBV6-5 to TRBJ2-7; possible D gene TRBD1, 5 bases. The CDR3 runs 15 residues. CDR1 is MNHEY and CDR2 is SVGAGI in the germline V gene. V was trimmed by 2 bases and J by 4 bases, leaving 15 bases between them.

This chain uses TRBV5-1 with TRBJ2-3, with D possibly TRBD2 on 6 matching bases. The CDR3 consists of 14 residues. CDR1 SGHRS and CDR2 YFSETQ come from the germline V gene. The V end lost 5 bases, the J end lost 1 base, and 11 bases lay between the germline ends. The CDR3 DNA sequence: TGCGCCAGCAGTGTCGGGGAGGGCACAGATACGCAGTATTTT. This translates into CASSVGEGTDTQYF.